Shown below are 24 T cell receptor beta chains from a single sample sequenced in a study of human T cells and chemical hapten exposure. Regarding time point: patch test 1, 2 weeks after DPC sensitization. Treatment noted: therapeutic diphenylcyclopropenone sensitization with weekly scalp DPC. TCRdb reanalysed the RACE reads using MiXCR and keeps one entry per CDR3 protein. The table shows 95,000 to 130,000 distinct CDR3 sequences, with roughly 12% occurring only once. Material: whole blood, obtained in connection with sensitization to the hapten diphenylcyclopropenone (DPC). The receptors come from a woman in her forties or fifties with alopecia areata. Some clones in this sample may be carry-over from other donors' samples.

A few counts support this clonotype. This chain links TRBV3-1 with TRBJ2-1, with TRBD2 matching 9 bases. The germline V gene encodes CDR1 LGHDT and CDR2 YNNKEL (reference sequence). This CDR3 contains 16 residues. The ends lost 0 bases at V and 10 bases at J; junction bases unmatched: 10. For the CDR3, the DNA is TGTGCCAGCAGCCAAGAGGGACTAGCCCCGGGGGGAGAGCAGTTCTTC. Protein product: CASSQEGLAPGGEQFF.

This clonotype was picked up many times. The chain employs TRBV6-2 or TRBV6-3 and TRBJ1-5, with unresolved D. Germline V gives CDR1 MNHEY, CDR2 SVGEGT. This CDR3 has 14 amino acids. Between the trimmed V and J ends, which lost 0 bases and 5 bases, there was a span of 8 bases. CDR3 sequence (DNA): TGTGCCAGCAGTTACTCGATTACTTATCAGCCCCAGCATTTT. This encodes CASSYSITYQPQHF.

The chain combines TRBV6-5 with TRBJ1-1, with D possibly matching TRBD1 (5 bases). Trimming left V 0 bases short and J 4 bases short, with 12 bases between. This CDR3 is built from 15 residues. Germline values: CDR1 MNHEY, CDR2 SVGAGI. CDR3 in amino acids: CASSYSVKGLTEAFF. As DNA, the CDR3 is TGTGCCAGCAGTTACTCCGTGAAGGGGCTCACTGAAGCTTTCTTT.

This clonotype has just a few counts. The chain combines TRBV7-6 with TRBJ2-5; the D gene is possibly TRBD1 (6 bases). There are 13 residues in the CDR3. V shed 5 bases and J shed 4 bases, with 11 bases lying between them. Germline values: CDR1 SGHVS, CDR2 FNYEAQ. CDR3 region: CASSGQRRETQYF. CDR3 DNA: TGTGCCAGCAGCGGACAGAGACGAGAGACCCAGTACTTC.

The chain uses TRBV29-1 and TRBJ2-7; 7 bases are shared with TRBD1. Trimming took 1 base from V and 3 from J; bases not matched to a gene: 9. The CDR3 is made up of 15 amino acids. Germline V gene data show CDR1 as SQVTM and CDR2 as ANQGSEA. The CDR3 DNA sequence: TGCAGCGTTGAAGCCCTGAGACAGGGCCACTACGAGCAGTACTTC. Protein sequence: CSVEALRQGHYEQYF.

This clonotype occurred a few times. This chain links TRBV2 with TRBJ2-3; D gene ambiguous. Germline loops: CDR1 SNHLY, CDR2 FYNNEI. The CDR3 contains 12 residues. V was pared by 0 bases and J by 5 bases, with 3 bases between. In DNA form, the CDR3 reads TGTGCCAGCAGTGAAGCGGAAGATACGCAGTATTTT. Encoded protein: CASSEAEDTQYF. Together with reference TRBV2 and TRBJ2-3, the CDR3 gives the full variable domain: EPEVTQTPSHQVTQMGQEVILRCVPISNHLYFYWYRQILGQKVEFLVSFYNNEISEKSEIFDDQFSVERPDGSNFTLKIRSTKLEDSAMYFCASSEAEDTQYFGPGTRLTVL.

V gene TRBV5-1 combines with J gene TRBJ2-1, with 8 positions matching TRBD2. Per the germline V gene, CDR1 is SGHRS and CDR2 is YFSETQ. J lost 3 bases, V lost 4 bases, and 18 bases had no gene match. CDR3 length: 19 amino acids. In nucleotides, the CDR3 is TGCGCCAGCAGCGGTCCGCGGGATGTAGCGGGAATAAACTACAATGAGCAGTTCTTC. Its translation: CASSGPRDVAGINYNEQFF.

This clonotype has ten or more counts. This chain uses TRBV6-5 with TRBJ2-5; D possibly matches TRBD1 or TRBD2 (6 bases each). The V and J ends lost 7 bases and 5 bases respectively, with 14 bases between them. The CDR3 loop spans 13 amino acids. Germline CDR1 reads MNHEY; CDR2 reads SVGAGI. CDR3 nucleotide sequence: TGTGCCAGCAAGAAAGGGGGGCAGGAGACCCAGTACTTC. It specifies CASKKGGQETQYF.

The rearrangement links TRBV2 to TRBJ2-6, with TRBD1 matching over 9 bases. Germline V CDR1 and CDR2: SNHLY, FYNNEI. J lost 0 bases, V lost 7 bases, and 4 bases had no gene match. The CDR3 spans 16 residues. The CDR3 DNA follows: TGTGCCAGCACCGAGGGACAGGGCTCTGGGGCCAACGTCCTGACTTTC. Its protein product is CASTEGQGSGANVLTF. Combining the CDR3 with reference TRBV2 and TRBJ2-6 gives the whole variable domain EPEVTQTPSHQVTQMGQEVILRCVPISNHLYFYWYRQILGQKVEFLVSFYNNEISEKSEIFDDQFSVERPDGSNFTLKIRSTKLEDSAMYFCASTEGQGSGANVLTFGAGSRLTVL.

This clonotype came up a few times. The CDR3 loop is CASSPGQFGETQYF. The CDR3 nucleotides read TGTGCCAGCAGCCCCGGACAGTTCGGGGAGACCCAGTACTTC. This chain connects TRBV7-2 to TRBJ2-5; TRBD1 might be the D (6 bases). The V and J ends lost 5 bases and 5 bases respectively, with 15 bases between them. CDR3 size: 14 residues. Germline V CDR1 and CDR2: SGHTA, FQGNSA.

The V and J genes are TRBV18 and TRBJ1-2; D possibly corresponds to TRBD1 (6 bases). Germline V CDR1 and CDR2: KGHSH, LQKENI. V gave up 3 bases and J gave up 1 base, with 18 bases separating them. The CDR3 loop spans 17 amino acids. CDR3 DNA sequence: TGTGCCAGCTCACCCGACAGGCCCGGCGGAAGTAACTATGGCTACACCTTC. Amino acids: CASSPDRPGGSNYGYTF.

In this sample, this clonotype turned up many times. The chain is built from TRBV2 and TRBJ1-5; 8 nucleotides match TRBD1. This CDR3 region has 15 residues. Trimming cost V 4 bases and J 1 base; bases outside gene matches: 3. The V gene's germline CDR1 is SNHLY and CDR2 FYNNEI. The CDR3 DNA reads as TGTGCCAGCAGTGGACAGGGGACAAGCAATCAGCCCCAGCATTTT. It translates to CASSGQGTSNQPQHF.

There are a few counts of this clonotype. In nucleotides, the CDR3 is TGTGCCATCAGCGGACAGGGACTGAACACTGAAGCTTTCTTT. It yields the protein CAISGQGLNTEAFF. The rearrangement uses TRBV10-3 and TRBJ1-1, with 8 bases matching TRBD1. The CDR3 length is 14 residues. J gave up 0 bases and V 6 bases, and 3 bases lay outside the gene matches. Looked up from germline, CDR1 is ENHRY and CDR2 is SYGVKD.

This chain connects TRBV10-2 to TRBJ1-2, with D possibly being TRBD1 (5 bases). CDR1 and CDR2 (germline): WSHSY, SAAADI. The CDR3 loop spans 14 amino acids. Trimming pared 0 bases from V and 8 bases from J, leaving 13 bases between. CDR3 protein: CASSESSLRDGYTF. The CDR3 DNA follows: TGCGCCAGCAGTGAGTCTAGTCTCCGGGACGGCTACACCTTC.

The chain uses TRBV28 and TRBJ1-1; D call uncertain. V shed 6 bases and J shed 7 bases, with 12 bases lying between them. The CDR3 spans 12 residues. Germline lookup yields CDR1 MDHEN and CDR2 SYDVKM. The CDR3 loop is CASSSLRVEAFF. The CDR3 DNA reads TGTGCCAGCAGCTCTTTGAGGGTTGAAGCTTTCTTT. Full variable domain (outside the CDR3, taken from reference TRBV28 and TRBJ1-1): DVKVTQSSRYLVKRTGEKVFLECVQDMDHENMFWYRQDPGLGLRLIYFSYDVKMKEKGDIPEGYSVSREKKERFSLILESASTNQTSMYLCASSSLRVEAFFGQGTRLTVV.

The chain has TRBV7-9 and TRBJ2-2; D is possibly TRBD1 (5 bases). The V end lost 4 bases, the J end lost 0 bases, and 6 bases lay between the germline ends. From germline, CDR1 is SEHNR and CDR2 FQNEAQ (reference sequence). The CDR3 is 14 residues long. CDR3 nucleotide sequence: TGTGCCAGCAGCTGGGGCGCGAACACCGGGGAGCTGTTTTTT. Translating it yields CASSWGANTGELFF.

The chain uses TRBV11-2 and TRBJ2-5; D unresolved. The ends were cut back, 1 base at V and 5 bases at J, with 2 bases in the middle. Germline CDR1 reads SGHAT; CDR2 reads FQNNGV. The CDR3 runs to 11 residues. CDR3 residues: CASSLVETQYF. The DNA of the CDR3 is TGTGCCAGCAGCTTAGTGGAGACCCAGTACTTC.

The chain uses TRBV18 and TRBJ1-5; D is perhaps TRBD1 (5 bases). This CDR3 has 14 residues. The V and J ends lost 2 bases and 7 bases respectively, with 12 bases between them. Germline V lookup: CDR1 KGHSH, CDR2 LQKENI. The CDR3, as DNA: TGTGCCAGCTCACCAGTGGGGGTAGGGCAGCCCCAGCATTTT. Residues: CASSPVGVGQPQHF.

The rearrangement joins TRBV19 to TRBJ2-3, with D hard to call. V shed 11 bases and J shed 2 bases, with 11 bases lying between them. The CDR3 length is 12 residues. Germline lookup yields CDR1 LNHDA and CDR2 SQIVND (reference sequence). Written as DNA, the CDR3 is TGTGCCGTTGAGACGGACACAGATACGCAGTATTTT. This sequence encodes CAVETDTDTQYF. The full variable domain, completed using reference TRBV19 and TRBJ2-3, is DGGITQSPKYLFRKEGQNVTLSCEQNLNHDAMYWYRQDPGQGLRLIYYSQIVNDFQKGDIAEGYSVSREKKESFPLTVTSAQKNPTAFYLCAVETDTDTQYFGPGTRLTVL.

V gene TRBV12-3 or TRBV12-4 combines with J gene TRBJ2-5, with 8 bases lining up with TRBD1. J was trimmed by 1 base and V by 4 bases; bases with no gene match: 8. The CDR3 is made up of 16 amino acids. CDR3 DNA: TGTGCCAGCAGTTCCACCTCGACAGGGGCCCAAGAGACCCAGTACTTC. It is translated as CASSSTSTGAQETQYF.

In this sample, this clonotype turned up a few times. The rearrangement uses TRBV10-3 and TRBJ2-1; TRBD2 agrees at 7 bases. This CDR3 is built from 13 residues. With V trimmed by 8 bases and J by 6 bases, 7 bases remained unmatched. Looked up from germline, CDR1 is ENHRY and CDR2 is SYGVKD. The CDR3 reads CAISAGVINEQFF. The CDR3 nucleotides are TGTGCCATCTCGGCGGGGGTGATCAATGAGCAGTTCTTC.

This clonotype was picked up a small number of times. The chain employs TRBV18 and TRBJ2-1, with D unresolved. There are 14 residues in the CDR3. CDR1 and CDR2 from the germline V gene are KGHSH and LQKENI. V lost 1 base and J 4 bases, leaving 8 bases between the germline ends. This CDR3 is CASSPLSDYNEQFF. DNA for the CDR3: TGTGCCAGCTCACCACTGTCAGATTACAATGAGCAGTTCTTC. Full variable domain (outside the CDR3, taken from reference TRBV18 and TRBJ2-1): NAGVMQNPRHLVRRRGQEARLRCSPMKGHSHVYWYRQLPEEGLKFMVYLQKENIIDESGMPKERFSAEFPKEGPSILRIQQVVRGDSAAYFCASSPLSDYNEQFFGPGTRLTVL.

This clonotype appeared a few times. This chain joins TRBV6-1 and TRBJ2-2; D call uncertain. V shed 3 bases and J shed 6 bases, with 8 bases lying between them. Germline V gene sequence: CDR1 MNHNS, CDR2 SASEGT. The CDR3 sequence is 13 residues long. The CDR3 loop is CASSDTLAGELFF. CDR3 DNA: TGTGCCAGCAGTGACACTCTAGCCGGGGAGCTGTTTTTT.

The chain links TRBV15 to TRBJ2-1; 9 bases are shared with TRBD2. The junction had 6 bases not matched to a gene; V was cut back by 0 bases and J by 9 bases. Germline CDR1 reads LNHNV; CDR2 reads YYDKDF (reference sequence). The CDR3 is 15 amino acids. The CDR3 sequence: CATSRERGGLVEQFF. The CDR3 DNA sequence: TGTGCCACCAGCAGAGAGCGGGGGGGCCTTGTTGAGCAGTTCTTC.